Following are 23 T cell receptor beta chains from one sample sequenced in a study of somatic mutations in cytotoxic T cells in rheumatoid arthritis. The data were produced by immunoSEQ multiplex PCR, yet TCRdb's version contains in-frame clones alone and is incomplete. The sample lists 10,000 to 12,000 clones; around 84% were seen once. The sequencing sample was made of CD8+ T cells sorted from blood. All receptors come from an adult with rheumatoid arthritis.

CDR3 bases: TGCGCCAGCAGCCAAGTGACAGGGGTGGGGATAATCTCTGGGGCCAACGTCCTGACTTTC. Translated: CASSQVTGVGIISGANVLTF. The rearrangement uses TRBV4-3 and TRBJ2-6; TRBD1 agrees at 8 bases. V shed 1 base, J shed 0 bases, and the junction held 11 bases outside the gene matches. The CDR3 spans 20 residues. Per germline, CDR1 LGHNA and CDR2 YSLEER.

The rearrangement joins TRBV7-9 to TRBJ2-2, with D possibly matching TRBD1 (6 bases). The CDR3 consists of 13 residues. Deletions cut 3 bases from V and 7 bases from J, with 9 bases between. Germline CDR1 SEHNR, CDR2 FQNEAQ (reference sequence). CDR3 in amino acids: CASSFPTGGELFF. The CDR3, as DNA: TGTGCCAGCAGCTTTCCGACAGGCGGGGAGCTGTTTTTT.

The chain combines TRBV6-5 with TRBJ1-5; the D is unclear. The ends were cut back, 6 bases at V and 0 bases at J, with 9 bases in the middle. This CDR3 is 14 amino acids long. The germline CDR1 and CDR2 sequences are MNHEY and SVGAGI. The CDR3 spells CASRPFTSNQPQHF. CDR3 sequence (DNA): TGTGCCAGCAGACCCTTTACTAGCAATCAGCCCCAGCATTTT.

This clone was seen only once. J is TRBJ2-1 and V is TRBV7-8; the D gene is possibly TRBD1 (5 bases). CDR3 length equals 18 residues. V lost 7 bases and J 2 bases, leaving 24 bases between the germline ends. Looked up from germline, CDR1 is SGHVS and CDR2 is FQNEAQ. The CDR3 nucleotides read TGTGCCAGCATCGATCCTATTAAGGGGATGGACGCCTACAATGAGCAGTTCTTC. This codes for CASIDPIKGMDAYNEQFF.

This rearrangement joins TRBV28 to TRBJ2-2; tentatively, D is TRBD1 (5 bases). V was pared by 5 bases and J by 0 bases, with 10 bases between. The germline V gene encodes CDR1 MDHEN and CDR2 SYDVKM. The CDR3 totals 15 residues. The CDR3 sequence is CASSPIQANTGELFF. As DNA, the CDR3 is TGTGCCAGCAGTCCGATACAGGCGAACACCGGGGAGCTGTTTTTT.

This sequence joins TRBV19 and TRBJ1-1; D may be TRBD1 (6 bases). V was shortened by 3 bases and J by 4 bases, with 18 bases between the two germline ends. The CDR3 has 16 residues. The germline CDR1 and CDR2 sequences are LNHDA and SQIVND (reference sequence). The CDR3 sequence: CASSILGGRGVTEAFF. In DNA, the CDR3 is TGTGCCAGTAGTATCCTCGGGGGCAGGGGAGTCACTGAAGCTTTCTTT.

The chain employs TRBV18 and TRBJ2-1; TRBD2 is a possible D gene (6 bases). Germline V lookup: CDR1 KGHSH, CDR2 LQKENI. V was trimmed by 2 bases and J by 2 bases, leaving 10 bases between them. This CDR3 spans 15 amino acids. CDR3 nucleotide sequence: TGTGCCAGCTCACCAACCGGGGGAGCCTACAATGAGCAGTTCTTC. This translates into CASSPTGGAYNEQFF.

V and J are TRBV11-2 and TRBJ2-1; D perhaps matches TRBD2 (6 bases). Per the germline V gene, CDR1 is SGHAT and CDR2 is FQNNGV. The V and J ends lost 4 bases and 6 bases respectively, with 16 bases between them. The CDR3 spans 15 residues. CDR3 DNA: TGTGCCAGCAGCTCCCCCCTTACAGCGGGCAATGAGCAGTTCTTC. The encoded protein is CASSSPLTAGNEQFF.

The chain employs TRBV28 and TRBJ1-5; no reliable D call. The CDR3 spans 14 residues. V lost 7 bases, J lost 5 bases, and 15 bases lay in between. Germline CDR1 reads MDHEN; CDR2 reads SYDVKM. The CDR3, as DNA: TGTGCCAGCACCCCCGCGATTGGGGATCAGCCCCAGCATTTT. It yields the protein CASTPAIGDQPQHF. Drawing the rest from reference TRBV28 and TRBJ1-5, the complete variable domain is DVKVTQSSRYLVKRTGEKVFLECVQDMDHENMFWYRQDPGLGLRLIYFSYDVKMKEKGDIPEGYSVSREKKERFSLILESASTNQTSMYLCASTPAIGDQPQHFGDGTRLSIL.

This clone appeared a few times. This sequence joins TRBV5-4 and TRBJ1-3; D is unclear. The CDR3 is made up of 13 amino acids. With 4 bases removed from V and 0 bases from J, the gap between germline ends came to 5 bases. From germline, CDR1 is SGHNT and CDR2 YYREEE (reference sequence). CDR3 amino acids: CASSEGSGNTIYF. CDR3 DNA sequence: TGTGCCAGCAGCGAGGGCTCTGGAAACACCATATATTTT.

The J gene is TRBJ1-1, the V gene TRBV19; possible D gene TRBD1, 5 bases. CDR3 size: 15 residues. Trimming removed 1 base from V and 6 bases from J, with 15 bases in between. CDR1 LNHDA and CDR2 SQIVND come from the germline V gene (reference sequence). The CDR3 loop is CASSIVIGAGAEAFF. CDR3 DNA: TGTGCCAGTAGTATAGTGATCGGGGCAGGAGCTGAAGCTTTCTTT. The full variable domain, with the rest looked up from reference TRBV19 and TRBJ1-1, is DGGITQSPKYLFRKEGQNVTLSCEQNLNHDAMYWYRQDPGQGLRLIYYSQIVNDFQKGDIAEGYSVSREKKESFPLTVTSAQKNPTAFYLCASSIVIGAGAEAFFGQGTRLTVV.

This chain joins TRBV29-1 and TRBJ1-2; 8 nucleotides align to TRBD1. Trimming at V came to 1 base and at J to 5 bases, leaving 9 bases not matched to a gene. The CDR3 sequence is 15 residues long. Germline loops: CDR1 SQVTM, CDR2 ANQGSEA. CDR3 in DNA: TGCAGCGTTGAAGGGAGGACAGGGATTGGGTATGGCTACACCTTC. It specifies CSVEGRTGIGYGYTF.

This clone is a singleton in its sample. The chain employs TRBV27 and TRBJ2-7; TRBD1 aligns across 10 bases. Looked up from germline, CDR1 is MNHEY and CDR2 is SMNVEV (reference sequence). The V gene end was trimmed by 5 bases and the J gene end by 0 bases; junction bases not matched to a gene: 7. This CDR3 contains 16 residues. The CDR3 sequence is CASSDGTGAVSYEQYF. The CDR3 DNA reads TGTGCCAGCAGTGACGGGACAGGGGCCGTCTCCTACGAGCAGTACTTC.

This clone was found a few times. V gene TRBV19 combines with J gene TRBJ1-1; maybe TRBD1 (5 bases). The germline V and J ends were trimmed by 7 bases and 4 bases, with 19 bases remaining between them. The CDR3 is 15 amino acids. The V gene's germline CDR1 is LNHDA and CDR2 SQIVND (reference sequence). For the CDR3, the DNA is TGTGCCAGTAAGATCGGTAGCAGGGCAGCCACTGAAGCTTTCTTT. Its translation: CASKIGSRAATEAFF.

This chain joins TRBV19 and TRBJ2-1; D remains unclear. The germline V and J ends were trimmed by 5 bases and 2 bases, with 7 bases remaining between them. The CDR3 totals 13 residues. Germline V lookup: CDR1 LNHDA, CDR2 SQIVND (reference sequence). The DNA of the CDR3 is TGTGCCAGTAGTCCGGTTGCCTACAATGAGCAGTTCTTC. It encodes CASSPVAYNEQFF. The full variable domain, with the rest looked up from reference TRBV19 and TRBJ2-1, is DGGITQSPKYLFRKEGQNVTLSCEQNLNHDAMYWYRQDPGQGLRLIYYSQIVNDFQKGDIAEGYSVSREKKESFPLTVTSAQKNPTAFYLCASSPVAYNEQFFGPGTRLTVL.

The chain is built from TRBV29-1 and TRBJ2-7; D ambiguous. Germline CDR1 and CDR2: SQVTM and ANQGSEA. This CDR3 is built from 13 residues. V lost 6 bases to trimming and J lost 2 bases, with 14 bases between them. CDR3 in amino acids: CSVLQSNTYEQYF. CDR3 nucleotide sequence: TGCAGCGTCCTACAGAGTAATACCTACGAGCAGTACTTC.

The CDR3 loop is CASSQVLFPGTNTEAFF. The CDR3 coding sequence is TGCGCCAGCAGCCAAGTACTTTTCCCCGGGACAAACACTGAAGCTTTCTTT. V gene TRBV4-1 combines with J gene TRBJ1-1, with D possibly being TRBD1 (6 bases). Germline-derived CDR1 and CDR2 are MGHRA and YSYEKL. V was shortened by 1 base and J by 2 bases, with 17 bases between the two germline ends. The CDR3 contains 17 residues.

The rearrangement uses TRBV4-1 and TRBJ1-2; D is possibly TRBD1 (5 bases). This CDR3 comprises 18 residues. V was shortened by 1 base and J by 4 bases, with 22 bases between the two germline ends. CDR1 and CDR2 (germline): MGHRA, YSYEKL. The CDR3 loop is CASSQVKGPSRLSYGYTF. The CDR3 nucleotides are TGCGCCAGCAGCCAAGTGAAGGGGCCATCCAGACTCTCCTATGGCTACACCTTC.

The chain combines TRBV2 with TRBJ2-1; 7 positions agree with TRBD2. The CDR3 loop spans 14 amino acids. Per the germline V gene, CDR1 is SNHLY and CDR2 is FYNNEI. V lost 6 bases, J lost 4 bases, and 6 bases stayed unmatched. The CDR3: CASSGLELYNEQFF. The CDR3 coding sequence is TGTGCCAGCAGCGGACTAGAGTTATACAATGAGCAGTTCTTC.

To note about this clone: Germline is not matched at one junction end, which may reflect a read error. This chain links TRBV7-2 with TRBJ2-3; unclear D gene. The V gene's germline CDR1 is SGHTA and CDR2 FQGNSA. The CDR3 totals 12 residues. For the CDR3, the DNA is TGTGCCAGCAGTTTAGGTACAGATACGCAGTATTTT. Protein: CASSLGTDTQYF. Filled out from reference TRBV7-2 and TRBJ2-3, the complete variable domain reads GAGVSQSPSNKVTEKGKDVELRCDPISGHTALYWYRQSLGQGLEFLIYFQGNSAPDKSGLPSDRFSAERTGGSVSTLTIQRTQQEDSAVYLCASSLGTDTQYFGPGTRLTVL.

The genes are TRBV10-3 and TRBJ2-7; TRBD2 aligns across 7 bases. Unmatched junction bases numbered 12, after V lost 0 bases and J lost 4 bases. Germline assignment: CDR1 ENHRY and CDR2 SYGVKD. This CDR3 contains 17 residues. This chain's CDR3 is CAISESWGGDSGYEQYF. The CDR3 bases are TGTGCCATCAGTGAGTCCTGGGGGGGGGACTCGGGTTACGAGCAGTACTTC.

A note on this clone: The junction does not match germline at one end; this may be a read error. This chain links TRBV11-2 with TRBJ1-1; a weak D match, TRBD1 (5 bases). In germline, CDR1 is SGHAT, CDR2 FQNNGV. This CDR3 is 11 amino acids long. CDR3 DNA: TGTACCAGCAGCTTTAGGGACGAGGCTTTCTTT. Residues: CTSSFRDEAFF.

This chain's CDR3 is CASSVRVAAEKLFF. CDR3 sequence (DNA): TGTGCCAGCAGTGTTAGGGTGGCAGCAGAAAAACTGTTTTTT. V gene TRBV2 combines with J gene TRBJ1-4; D gene unclear. Trimming stripped 4 bases from V and 8 bases from J, with 14 bases between. CDR3 size: 14 residues. The germline gives CDR1 SNHLY, CDR2 FYNNEI.